These T cell receptor beta chains were read from a single sample in a study of CD8+ T cells in alopecia areata. Libraries were prepared by immunoSEQ multiplex PCR; TCRdb keeps only in-frame clonotypes and omits some of them. The data hold about 180,000 clones, with roughly 63% observed a single time. The specimen comprised CD4+ T cells sorted from blood, sampled at week 0. These receptors all come from a human donor with alopecia areata. The CDR3 runs from the conserved cysteine through the conserved F or W. D genes are given only for firm matches. Not all rows give a size; the values are once, few, many and, for expanded clones, a class.

CDR3,DNA,V,D,size,J
CASSLTGTGKNIQYF,TGTGCCAGCAGTCTAACCGGGACAGGCAAAAACATTCAGTACTTC,TRBV11-2,TRBD1,NA,TRBJ2-4
CASSLSGPYEQYF,TGTGCCAGCAGTCTCTCGGGACCCTACGAGCAGTACTTC,TRBV6-5,NA,NA,TRBJ2-7
CASSQGEVGEQFF,TGTGCCAGCAGCCAAGGCGAAGTAGGTGAGCAGTTCTTC,TRBV14,NA,medium-sized,TRBJ2-1
CASSPAANTEAFF,TGTGCCAGCTCACCGGCAGCGAACACTGAAGCTTTCTTT,TRBV18,NA,NA,TRBJ1-1
CASSELLSTDTQYF,TGTGCCAGCAGTGAACTCCTTAGCACAGATACGCAGTATTTT,TRBV2,NA,once,TRBJ2-3
CAWSPGRQETQYF,TGTGCCTGGAGTCCGGGGAGACAAGAGACCCAGTACTTC,TRBV30,NA,NA,TRBJ2-5
CASSLAGNNQPQHF,TGCGCCAGCAGCTTGGCCGGGAATAATCAGCCCCAGCATTTT,TRBV5-1,NA,NA,TRBJ1-5
CSASRQETQYF,TGCAGTGCTAGTAGACAAGAGACCCAGTACTTC,TRBV20-1,NA,once,TRBJ2-5
CASSDYDRDLTGELFF,TGTGCCAGCAGTGATTACGACAGGGATCTTACCGGGGAGCTGTTTTTT,TRBV2,TRBD1,NA,TRBJ2-2
CASTIRNTGKVVPQHF,TGTGCCAGCACCATCAGAAATACAGGGAAGGTCGTTCCCCAGCATTTT,TRBV27,NA,NA,TRBJ1-5
CASSSILPGYNEQFF,TGTGCCAGCAGTTCCATTTTGCCAGGGTACAATGAGCAGTTCTTC,TRBV25-1,NA,NA,TRBJ2-1
CSVHDTGWTQYF,TGCAGCGTTCATGACACCGGGTGGACGCAGTATTTT,TRBV29-1,NA,few,TRBJ2-3